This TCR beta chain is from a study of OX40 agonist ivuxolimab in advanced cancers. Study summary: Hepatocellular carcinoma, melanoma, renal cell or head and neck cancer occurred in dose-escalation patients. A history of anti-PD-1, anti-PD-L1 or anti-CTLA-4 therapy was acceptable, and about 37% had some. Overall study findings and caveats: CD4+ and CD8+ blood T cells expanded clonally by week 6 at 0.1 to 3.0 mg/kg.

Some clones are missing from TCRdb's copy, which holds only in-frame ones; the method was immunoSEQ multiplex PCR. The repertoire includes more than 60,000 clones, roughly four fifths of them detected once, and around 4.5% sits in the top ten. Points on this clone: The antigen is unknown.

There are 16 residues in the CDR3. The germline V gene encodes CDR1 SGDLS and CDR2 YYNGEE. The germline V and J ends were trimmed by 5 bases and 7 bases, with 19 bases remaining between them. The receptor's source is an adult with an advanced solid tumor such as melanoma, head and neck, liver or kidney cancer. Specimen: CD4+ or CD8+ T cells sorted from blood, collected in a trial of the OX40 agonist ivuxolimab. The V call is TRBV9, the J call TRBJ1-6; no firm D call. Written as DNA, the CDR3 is TGTGCCAGCAGTAAGGGTCGGTCGCCCGGCAATTCACCCCTCCACTTT. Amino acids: CASSKGRSPGNSPLHF. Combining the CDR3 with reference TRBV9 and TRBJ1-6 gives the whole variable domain DSGVTQTPKHLITATGQRVTLRCSPRSGDLSVYWYQQSLDQGLQFLIQYYNGEERAKGNILERFSAQQFPDLHSELNLSSLELGDSALYFCASSKGRSPGNSPLHFGNGTRLTVT.